Given below is one T cell receptor (beta chain) in context. The antigen remains unidentified. Both 60 Vbeta primers and 13 Jbeta primers went into the PCR. TCRdb's table, derived via immunoSEQ multiplex PCR, lists solely in-frame clones and lacks some. Counted here are 81,000 or so clones, more than 60% occurring once; the ten biggest clones make up approximately 3%. The CDR3 is made up of 15 amino acids. The V end was cut by 3 bases, the J end by 1 base, with 10 bases between. CDR1 and CDR2 from the germline V gene are LNHDA and SQIVND (reference sequence). The data were taken from a study of cytomegalovirus exposure and HLA in healthy donors. Study-level findings and limits: Data from an earlier analysis indicated that most TCR beta V segments were productive either about 90% or about 30% of the time. TCR beta sequences reportedly predicted most subjects' HLA-A and HLA-B alleles accurately.

The TCR was taken from a man aged 45-65 years in good health and CMV-seropositive. Sequencing was performed on PBMCs. The chain uses TRBV19 and TRBJ2-4, with a weak D call TRBD1 (5 bases). CDR3: CASSMLGAAKNIQYF. CDR3 DNA: TGTGCCAGTAGTATGTTAGGGGCCGCCAAAAACATTCAGTACTTC. The full variable domain, its missing parts supplied by reference TRBV19 and TRBJ2-4, is DGGITQSPKYLFRKEGQNVTLSCEQNLNHDAMYWYRQDPGQGLRLIYYSQIVNDFQKGDIAEGYSVSREKKESFPLTVTSAQKNPTAFYLCASSMLGAAKNIQYFGAGTRLSVL.